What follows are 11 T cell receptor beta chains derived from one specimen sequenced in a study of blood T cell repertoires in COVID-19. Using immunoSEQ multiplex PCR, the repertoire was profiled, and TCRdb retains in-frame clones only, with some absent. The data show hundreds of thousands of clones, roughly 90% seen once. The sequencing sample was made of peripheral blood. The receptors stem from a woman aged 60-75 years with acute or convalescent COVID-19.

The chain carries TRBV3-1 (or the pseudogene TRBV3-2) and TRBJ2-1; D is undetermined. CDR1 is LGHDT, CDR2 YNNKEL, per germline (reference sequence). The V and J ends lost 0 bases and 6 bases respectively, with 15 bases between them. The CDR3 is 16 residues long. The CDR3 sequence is CASSQDGRQAVNEQFF. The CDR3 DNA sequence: TGTGCCAGCAGCCAAGATGGCCGGCAGGCCGTCAATGAGCAGTTCTTC.

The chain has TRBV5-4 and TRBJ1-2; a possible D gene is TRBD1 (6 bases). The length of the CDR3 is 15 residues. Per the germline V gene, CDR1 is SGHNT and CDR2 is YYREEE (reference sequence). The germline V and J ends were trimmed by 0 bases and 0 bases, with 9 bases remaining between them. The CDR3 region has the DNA TGTGCCAGCAGCTTGGATAGGGGGTCTAACTATGGCTACACCTTC. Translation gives CASSLDRGSNYGYTF.

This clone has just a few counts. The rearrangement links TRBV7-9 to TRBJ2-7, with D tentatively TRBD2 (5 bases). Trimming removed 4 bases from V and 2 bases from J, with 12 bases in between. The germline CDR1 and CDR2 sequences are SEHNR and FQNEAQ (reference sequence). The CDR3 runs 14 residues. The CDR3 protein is CASSSRTVTYEQYF. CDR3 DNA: TGTGCCAGCAGCTCAAGGACTGTAACCTACGAGCAGTACTTC. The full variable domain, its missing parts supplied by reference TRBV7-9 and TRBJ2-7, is DTGVSQNPRHKITKRGQNVTFRCDPISEHNRLYWYRQTLGQGPEFLTYFQNEAQLEKSRLLSDRFSAERPKGSFSTLEIQRTEQGDSAMYLCASSSRTVTYEQYFGPGTRLTVT.

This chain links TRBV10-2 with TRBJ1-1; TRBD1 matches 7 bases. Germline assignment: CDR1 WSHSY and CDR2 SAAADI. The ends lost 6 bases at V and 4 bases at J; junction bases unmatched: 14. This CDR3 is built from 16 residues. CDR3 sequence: CASSYRDRRRGTEAFF. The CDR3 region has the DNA TGCGCCAGCAGCTACCGGGACAGAAGAAGGGGCACTGAAGCTTTCTTT.

The CDR3 DNA is TGTGCCAGCAGCGCCGGGGGTGAGCAGTTCTTC. This sequence encodes CASSAGGEQFF. The chain has TRBV11-3 and TRBJ2-1; tentative D call: TRBD2 (6 bases). The germline gives CDR1 SGHNT, CDR2 YENEEA. V was shortened by 5 bases and J by 9 bases, with 8 bases between the two germline ends. This CDR3 comprises 11 residues.

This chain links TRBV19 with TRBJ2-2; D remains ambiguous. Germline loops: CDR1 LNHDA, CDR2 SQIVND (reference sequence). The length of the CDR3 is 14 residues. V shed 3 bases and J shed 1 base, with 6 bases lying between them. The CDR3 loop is CASSMPENTGELFF. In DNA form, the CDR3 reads TGTGCCAGTAGTATGCCAGAGAACACCGGGGAGCTGTTTTTT.

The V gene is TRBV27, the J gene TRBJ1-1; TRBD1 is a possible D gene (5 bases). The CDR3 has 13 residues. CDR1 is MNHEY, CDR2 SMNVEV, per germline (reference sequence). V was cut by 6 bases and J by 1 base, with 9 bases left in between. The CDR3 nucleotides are TGTGCCAGCAGCGAGACAGCGAACACTGAAGCTTTCTTT. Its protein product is CASSETANTEAFF.

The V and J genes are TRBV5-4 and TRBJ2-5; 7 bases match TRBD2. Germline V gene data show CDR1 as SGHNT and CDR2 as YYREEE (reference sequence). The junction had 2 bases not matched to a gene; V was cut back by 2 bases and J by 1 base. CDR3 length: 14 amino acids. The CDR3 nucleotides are TGTGCCAGCAGCTTCGGGGGGACCCAAGAGACCCAGTACTTC. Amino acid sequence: CASSFGGTQETQYF.

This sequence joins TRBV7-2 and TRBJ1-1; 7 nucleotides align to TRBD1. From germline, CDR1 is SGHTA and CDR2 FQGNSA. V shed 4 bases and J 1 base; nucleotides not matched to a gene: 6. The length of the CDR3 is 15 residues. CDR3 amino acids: CASSSGGPTNTEAFF. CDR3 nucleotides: TGTGCCAGCAGCTCAGGGGGACCGACGAACACTGAAGCTTTCTTT.

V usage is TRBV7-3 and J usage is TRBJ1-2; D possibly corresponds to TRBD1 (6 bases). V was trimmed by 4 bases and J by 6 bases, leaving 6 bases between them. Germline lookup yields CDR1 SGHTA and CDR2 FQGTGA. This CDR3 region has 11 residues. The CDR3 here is CASSSGDGYTF. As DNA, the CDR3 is TGTGCCAGCAGCTCAGGGGATGGCTACACCTTC.

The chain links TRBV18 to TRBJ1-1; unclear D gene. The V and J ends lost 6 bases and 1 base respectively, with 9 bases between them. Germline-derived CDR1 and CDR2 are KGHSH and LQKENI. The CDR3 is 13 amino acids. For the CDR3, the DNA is TGTGCCAGCTCGCTTAAGCCGAACACTGAAGCTTTCTTT. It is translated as CASSLKPNTEAFF.